This record covers a single T cell receptor (beta chain). Its antigen is unknown. Assay: immunoSEQ multiplex PCR; the TCRdb copy retains only in-frame clones and omits some. This table holds 100,000 or so clones, more than 85% found once. Germline V CDR1 and CDR2: LGHDT, YNNKEL (reference sequence). The length of the CDR3 is 14 residues. The V end was cut by 7 bases, the J end by 4 bases, with 16 bases between. This sample was taken from a study of T cell responses to AZD1222 COVID-19 vaccine. Study results and caveats: Spike-specific TCR breadth and depth both grew after two AZD1222 doses. Reportedly, nearly half the spike-specific TCRs target unmutated variant regions.

The origin of this receptor is an adult in good health. Here the sequenced sample was peripheral blood, taken on day 0 of AZD1222 vaccination. This rearrangement joins TRBV3-1 (or the pseudogene TRBV3-2) to TRBJ1-1; D not certain. The CDR3 nucleotides are TGTGCCAGCACCACCACCGGGAGGGCCACTGAAGCTTTCTTT. Translated: CASTTTGRATEAFF.